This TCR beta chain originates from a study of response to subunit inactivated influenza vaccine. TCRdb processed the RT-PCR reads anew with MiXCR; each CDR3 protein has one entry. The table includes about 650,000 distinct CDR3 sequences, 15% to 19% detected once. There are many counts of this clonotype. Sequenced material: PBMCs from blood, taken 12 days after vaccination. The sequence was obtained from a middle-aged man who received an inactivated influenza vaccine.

The DNA for the CDR3 is TGCGCCAGCAGCTTGGCAGGACAGCCTCAAGAGACCCAGTACTTC. Protein product: CASSLAGQPQETQYF. The V call is TRBV5-1, the J call TRBJ2-5, with D tentatively TRBD1 (6 bases). The ends were cut back, 0 bases at V and 2 bases at J, with 11 bases in the middle. The CDR3 length is 15 residues. Per the germline V gene, CDR1 is SGHRS and CDR2 is YFSETQ.